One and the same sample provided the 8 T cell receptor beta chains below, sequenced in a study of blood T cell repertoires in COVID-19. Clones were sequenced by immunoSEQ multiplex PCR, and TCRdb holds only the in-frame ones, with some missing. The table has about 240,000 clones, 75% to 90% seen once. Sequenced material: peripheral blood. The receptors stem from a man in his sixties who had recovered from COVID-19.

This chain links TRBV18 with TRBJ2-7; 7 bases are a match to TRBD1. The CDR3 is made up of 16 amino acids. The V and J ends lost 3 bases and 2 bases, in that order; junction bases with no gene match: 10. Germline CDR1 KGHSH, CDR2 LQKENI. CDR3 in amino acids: CASSPPVGTATYEQYF. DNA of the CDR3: TGTGCCAGCTCACCGCCGGTAGGGACAGCGACCTACGAGCAGTACTTC.

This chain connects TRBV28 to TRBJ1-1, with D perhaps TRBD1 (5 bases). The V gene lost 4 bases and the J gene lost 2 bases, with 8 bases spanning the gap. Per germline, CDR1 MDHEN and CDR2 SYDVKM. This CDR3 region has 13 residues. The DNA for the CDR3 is TGTGCCAGCAGTTGGCAGGGAAACACTGAAGCTTTCTTT. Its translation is CASSWQGNTEAFF.

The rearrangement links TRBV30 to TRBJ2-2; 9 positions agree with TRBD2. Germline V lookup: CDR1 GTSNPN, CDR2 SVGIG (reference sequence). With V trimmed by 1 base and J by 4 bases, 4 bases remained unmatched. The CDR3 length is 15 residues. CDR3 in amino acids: CAWSGSGGSTGELFF. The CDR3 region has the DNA TGTGCCTGGAGTGGGAGCGGGGGGAGCACCGGGGAGCTGTTTTTT.

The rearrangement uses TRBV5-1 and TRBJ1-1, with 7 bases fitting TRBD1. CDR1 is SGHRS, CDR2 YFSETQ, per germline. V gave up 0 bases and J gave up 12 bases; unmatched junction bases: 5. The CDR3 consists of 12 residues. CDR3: CASSLGQGATFF. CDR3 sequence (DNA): TGCGCCAGCAGCTTGGGACAGGGCGCGACTTTCTTT.

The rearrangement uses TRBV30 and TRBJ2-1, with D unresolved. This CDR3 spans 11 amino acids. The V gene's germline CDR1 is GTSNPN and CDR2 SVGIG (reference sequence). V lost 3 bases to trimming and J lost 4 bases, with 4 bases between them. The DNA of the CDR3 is TGTGCCTGGAGACAATACAATGAGCAGTTCTTC. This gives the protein CAWRQYNEQFF.

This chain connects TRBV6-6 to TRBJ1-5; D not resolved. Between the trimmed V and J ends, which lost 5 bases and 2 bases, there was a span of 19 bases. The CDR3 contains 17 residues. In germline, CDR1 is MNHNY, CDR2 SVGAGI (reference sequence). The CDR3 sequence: CASSPGVPLVGNQPQHF. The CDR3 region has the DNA TGTGCCAGCAGTCCCGGGGTCCCTTTGGTAGGCAATCAGCCCCAGCATTTT.

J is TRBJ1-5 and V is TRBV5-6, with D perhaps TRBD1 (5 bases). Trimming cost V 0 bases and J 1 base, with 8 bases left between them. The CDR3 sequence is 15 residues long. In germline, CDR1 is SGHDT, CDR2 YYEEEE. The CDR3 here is CASSLGQTSNQPQHF. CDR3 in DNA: TGTGCCAGCAGCTTGGGACAGACGAGCAATCAGCCCCAGCATTTT.

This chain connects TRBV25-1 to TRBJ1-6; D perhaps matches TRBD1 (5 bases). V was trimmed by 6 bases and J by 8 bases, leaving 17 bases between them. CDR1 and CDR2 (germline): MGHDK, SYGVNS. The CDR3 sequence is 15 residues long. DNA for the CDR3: TGTGCCAGCAGGCCTACTCAGGGTTCATATTCACCCCTCCACTTT. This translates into CASRPTQGSYSPLHF.